This TCR beta chain derives from a study of blood T cell repertoires in COVID-19 (dated by TCRdb to 2018 to 2020). Regarding the study in general: Collaborator samples came from the United States, Italy and Spain and covered acute and convalescent phases of COVID-19. The repertoires were released in a freely available public database meant as a resource for research on the immune response to SARS-CoV-2. Samples came from the ongoing ImmuneRACE study (first 160 participants) plus 1,254 subjects from 6 global collaborators. Subjects who had been exposed to COVID-19, were actively infected with it, or had recovered from it provided the deeply sampled blood TCRbeta repertoires that made up the dataset. The prospective study material was composed of cDNA or gDNA derived from T cells, B-cell-depleted T cells, or PBMCs. HLA class I and class II types, where available, came from metadata supplied by the sample provider rather than from assay-based typing. Sample metadata almost always included a de-identified subject ID, COVID-19 status, age in years and sex. Overall study outcomes, separate from this receptor: The quantity of clinical and demographic metadata differed by source and by participant and was supplied without curation.

Whole blood was collected in K2EDTA tubes by collaborating institutions according to the institutions' own protocols. Collaborator samples were shipped for TCRbeta analysis as frozen whole blood, isolated PBMCs, or DNA extracted from either sample type. TCRbeta CDR3 regions were amplified from genomic DNA using the immunoSEQ Assay, a bias-controlled multiplex PCR. Under the source paper's analysis protocol: Within the assay, amplification of reference gene primers was used to estimate how many nucleated cells each sample contained. To quantify the absolute abundance of each unique TCRbeta CDR3 rearrangement, sequence reads were collapsed and filtered. For each sample, productive Simpson clonality was calculated by taking the square root of Simpson's diversity index across productive rearrangements. TCRdb provides this immuneACCESS table in a form limited to in-frame rearrangements. Some clones are lacking; in checked studies, under half of them reflect an unresolved V gene, and why the rest are absent is not known. Clonal size and the V and J genes are those of that table, whereas D and trimming came from the DNA. Within this sample are 100,000 or so clones, with under 80% of them counted one time only. The ten largest clones take up just under 20% of the sample.

The germline V gene provides CDR1 SGHDN and CDR2 FVKESK. V and J lose 2 bases and 7 bases, and a span of 8 bases separates them. From cysteine to phenylalanine, the CDR3 is 12 amino acids long. Only the CDR3 region is kept as DNA, spanning 36 bases read in frame from base 1. Remarks on this clone: The specificity of this receptor is unknown. Per-base quality was not reported, and no clone a single base away is much larger than it.

The V and J genes are TRBV14 and TRBJ1-1; a weak D assignment points to TRBD1 (5 bases agree). The sample was peripheral blood. This sequence originates from a woman between 65 and 79 years old with acute or convalescent COVID-19. The sequenced DNA: TGTGCCAGCAGCCAATCGACAGTTGAAGCTTTCTTT. Its translation is CASSQSTVEAFF.